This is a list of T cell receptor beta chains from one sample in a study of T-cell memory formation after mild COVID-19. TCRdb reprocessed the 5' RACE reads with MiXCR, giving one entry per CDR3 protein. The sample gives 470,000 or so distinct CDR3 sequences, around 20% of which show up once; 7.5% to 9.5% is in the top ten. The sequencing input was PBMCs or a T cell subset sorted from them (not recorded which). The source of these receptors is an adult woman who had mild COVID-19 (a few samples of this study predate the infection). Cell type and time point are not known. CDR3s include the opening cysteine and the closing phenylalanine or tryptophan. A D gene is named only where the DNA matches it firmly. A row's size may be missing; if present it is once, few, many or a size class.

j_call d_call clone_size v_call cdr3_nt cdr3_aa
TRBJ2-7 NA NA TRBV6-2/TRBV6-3 TGTGCCAGCAAAACCGGGACACCATCCTACGAGCAGTACTTC CASKTGTPSYEQYF
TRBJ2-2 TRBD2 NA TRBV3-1 TGTGCCAGCAGCCGCCCCAGCGGGAGACGCGCCGGGGAGCTGTTTTTT CASSRPSGRRAGELFF
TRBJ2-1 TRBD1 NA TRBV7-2 TGTGCCAGCAGCCCTGCCGGTGGACAGGGCTTCTTC CASSPAGGQGFF
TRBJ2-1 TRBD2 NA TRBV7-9 TGTGCCAGCAGCCCCTTTGGTGGGGCGGGAGGATCATACAATGAGCAGTTCTTC CASSPFGGAGGSYNEQFF
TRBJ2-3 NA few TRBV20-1 TGCAGTGCCCAGCGCTCCGGTCCAGATACGCAGTATTTT CSAQRSGPDTQYF
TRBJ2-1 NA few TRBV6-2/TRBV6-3 TGTGCCAGCAGTTATGCTTTAGGTGAGCAGTTCTTC CASSYALGEQFF
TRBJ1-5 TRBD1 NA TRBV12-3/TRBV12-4 TGTGCCAGCAGTTTGGACAGGAGCAATCAGCCCCAGCATTTT CASSLDRSNQPQHF
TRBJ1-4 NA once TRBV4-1 TGCGCCAGCAGCCAAGAGGCCGGCCTCGGTGAAAAACTGATTTTT CASSQEAGLGEKLIF
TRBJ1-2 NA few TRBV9 TGTGCCAGCAGCGTAGCCCTGACGGCTGGCTATGGCTACACCTTC CASSVALTAGYGYTF
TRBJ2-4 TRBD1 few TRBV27 TGTGCCAGCAGTTTACAGGGGGCGACCATTCAGTACTTC CASSLQGATIQYF
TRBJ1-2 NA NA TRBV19 TGTGCCAGTTCATCTTGGACTCGGGGCTACACCTTC CASSSWTRGYTF
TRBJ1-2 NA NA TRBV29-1 TGCAGCGTTGAAGAGGCAGGGAGCTATGGCTACACCTTC CSVEEAGSYGYTF
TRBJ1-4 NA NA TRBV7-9 TGTGCCAGCAGCTCGCGGCGAAATGAAAAACTGTTTTTT CASSSRRNEKLFF
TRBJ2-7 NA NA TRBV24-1 TGTGCCACCAGTGAGGGGTTACAGGAAAACGAGCAGTACTTC CATSEGLQENEQYF
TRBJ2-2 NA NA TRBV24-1 TGTGCCACCAGCACCGGGACGAAGAACACCGGGGAGCTGTTTTTT CATSTGTKNTGELFF
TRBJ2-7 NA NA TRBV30 TGTGCCTGGAGCCACCGGACAGGGAGGGACGAGCAGTACTTC CAWSHRTGRDEQYF
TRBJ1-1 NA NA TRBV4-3 TGCGCCAGCAGCGATACGGGCCGCAGGGGCACTGAAGCTTTCTTT CASSDTGRRGTEAFF
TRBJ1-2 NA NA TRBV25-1 TGTGCCAGCAGGACAGGTTCAAACTATGGCTACACCTTC CASRTGSNYGYTF
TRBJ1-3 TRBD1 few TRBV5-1 TGCGCCAGCAGCTCACAGGGGGCTTCTGGAAACACCATATATTTT CASSSQGASGNTIYF
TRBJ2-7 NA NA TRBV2 TGTGCCAGCAGTGCCGACCCACCGGGGCACGAGCAGTACTTC CASSADPPGHEQYF
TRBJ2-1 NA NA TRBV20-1 TGCAGTGCTAGAGATCTTCGCGGGGCTCCCTACAATGAGCAGTTCTTC CSARDLRGAPYNEQFF
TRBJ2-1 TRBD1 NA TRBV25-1 TGTGCCAGCAGTGAATATCGCGTCTGGGGACAGGGGGCGCGTGAGCAGTTCTTC CASSEYRVWGQGAREQFF
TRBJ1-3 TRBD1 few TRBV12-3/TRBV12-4 TGTGCCAGCAGGGAGACAGGGGGTAACCCTGGAAACACCATATATTTT CASRETGGNPGNTIYF
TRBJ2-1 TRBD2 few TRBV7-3 TGTGCCAGCAGCCCGATAGCGGGGCCAATGTCGAATGAGCAGTTCTTC CASSPIAGPMSNEQFF
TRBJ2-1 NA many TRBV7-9 TGTGCCAGCAGCTTATTCAGCAATGAGCAGTTCTTC CASSLFSNEQFF
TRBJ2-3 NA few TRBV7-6 TGTGCCAGCAGCTTAGGGGCGAATAGCGGTCCAGATACGCAGTATTTT CASSLGANSGPDTQYF
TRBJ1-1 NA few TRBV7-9 TGTGCCAGCTCCAATGACGGGATCGACACTGAAGCTTTCTTT CASSNDGIDTEAFF
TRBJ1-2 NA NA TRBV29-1 TGCAGCGTTGATGATGCTGGTCAAGGGCTTGCATATGGCTACACCTTC CSVDDAGQGLAYGYTF
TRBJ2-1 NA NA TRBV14 TGTGCCAGCAGTCCTTATAGGAGCTCCTACAATGAGCAGTTCTTC CASSPYRSSYNEQFF
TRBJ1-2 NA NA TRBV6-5 NA CASSYRTSGPGGGYTF
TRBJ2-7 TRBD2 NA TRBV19 TGTGCCACAGATAGCGGGTCCGGACCGTACGAGCAGTACTTC CATDSGSGPYEQYF
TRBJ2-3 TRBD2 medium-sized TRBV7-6 TGTGCCAGCAGCCCACTAGCGGGAAGAACAGATACGCAGTATTTT CASSPLAGRTDTQYF
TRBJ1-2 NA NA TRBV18 TGTGCCAGCTCACCACTCGACGGATATGGCTACACCTTC CASSPLDGYGYTF
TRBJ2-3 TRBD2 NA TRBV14 TGTGCCAGCAGCCAAGAAGCGGGACTAGCGGGGTTGACAGATACGCAGTATTTT CASSQEAGLAGLTDTQYF
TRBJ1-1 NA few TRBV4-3 TGCGCCAGCAGCTTACAGACTACGAACACTGAAGCTTTCTTT CASSLQTTNTEAFF
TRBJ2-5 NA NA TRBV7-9 TGTGCCAGCAGCTTAGATCCCGATTTCGGCGGGACCCAGTACTTC CASSLDPDFGGTQYF
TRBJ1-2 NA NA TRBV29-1 TGCAGCGTGGCTGAACAGGGCTATGGCTACACCTTC CSVAEQGYGYTF
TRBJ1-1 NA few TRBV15 TGTGCCACCAGCAGAGATTTAGCAGAGGCTTTCTTT CATSRDLAEAFF
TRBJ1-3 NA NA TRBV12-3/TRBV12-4 TGTGCCAGCAGACCCACAGGGACCTCTGGAAACACCATATATTTT CASRPTGTSGNTIYF
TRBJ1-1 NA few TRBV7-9 TGTGCCAGCAGCTTAGGTTGGGCGGCTGAAGCTTTCTTT CASSLGWAAEAFF
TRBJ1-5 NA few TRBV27 TGTGCCAGCAGTTTACGGCCAAATAGCAATCAGCCCCAGCATTTT CASSLRPNSNQPQHF
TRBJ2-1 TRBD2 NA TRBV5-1 TGCGCCAGCCTCCAGACTAGCGGGAGTCTGGATGAGCAGTTCTTC CASLQTSGSLDEQFF
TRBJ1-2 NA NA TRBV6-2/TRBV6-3 TGTGCCAGCAGTTTGGACGGACTCTATGGCTACACCTTC CASSLDGLYGYTF
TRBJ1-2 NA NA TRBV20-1 TGCAGTGCTAGAACCAGGGGCCAGGGCTACACCTTC CSARTRGQGYTF